This T cell receptor beta chain was sequenced in a study of blood T cell repertoires in COVID-19. Profiled with immunoSEQ multiplex PCR; TCRdb holds only in-frame clones, not every one. In the table there are hundreds of thousands of clones, around nine tenths of which are singletons. With V trimmed by 1 base and J by 2 bases, 4 bases remained unmatched. The CDR3 consists of 17 residues. Looked up from germline, CDR1 is SGHTA and CDR2 is FQGTGA. The table lists this clone with a count of one. Sample: peripheral blood. The rearrangement links TRBV7-3 to TRBJ2-3; 12 bases map to TRBD1. The sequence was collected from a human donor in a cohort sampled during active COVID-19. The CDR3 protein is CASSLRGTGGPTDTQYF. DNA of the CDR3: TGTGCCAGCAGCTTAAGAGGGACAGGGGGCCCCACAGATACGCAGTATTTT.